The T cell receptor beta chain described here comes from a study of T cell repertoires in cytomegalovirus infection. For the study at large: The authors relied on CMV epitopes, both recently identified HLA-C-restricted and well-studied HLA-B-restricted. Through public TCR beta signatures, both CMV infection and matching HLA type were indicated.

Study-wide points: CMV-specific HLA-C-restricted TCR beta clonotypes dominated the ex vivo response. Frequencies of public TCR beta families were cumulated, and this identified carriers of CMV plus the relevant HLA.

One entry per CDR3 protein, called by TCRdb with MiXCR from the reads. Found here are roughly 570,000 distinct CDR3 sequences, 40% of them singletons; the top ten hold roughly 50%. The CDR3 covers 11 residues. Per the germline V gene, CDR1 is MNHNS and CDR2 is SASEGT. V lost 10 bases and J lost 5, with 8 bases in between. To note about this clonotype: Its antigen remains unknown.

The material was cultured PBMCs, obtained from culture after CMV antigen stimulation. The gene calls are TRBV6-1 and TRBJ1-4; D not certain. This receptor was identified in a human donor in good health (CMV status not recorded). Some clones in this sample may be carry-over from other donors' samples. CDR3 region: CATLENEKLFF. CDR3 nucleotides: TGTGCCACTTTAGAGAATGAAAAACTGTTTTTT.